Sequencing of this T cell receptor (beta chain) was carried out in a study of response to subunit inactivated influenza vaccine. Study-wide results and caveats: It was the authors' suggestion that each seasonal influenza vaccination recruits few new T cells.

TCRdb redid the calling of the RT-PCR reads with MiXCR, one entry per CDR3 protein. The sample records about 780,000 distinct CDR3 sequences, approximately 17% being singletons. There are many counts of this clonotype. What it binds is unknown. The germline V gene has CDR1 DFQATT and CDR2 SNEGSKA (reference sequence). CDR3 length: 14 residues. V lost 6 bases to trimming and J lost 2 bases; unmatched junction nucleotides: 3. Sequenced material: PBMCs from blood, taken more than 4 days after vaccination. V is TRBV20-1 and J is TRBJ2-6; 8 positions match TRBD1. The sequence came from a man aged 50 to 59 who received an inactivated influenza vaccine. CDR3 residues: CSAVQGAGANVLTF. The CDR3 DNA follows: TGCAGTGCAGTACAGGGGGCTGGGGCCAACGTCCTGACTTTC.